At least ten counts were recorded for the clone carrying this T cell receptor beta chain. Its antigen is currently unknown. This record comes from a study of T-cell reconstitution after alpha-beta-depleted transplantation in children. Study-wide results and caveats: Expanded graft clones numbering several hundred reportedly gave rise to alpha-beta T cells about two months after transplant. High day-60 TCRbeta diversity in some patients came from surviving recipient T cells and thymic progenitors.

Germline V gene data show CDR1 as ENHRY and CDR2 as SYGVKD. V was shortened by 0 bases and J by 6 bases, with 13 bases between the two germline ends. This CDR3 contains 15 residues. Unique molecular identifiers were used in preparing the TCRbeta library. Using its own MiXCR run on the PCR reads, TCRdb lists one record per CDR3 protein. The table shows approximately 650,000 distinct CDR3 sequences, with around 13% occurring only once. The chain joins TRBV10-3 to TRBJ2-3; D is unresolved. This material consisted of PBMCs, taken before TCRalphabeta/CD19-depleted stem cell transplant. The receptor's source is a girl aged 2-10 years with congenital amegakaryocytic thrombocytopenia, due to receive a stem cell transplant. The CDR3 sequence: CAISESQRSGDTQYF. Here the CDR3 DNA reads TGTGCCATCAGTGAGTCGCAAAGGTCCGGGGATACGCAGTATTTT.